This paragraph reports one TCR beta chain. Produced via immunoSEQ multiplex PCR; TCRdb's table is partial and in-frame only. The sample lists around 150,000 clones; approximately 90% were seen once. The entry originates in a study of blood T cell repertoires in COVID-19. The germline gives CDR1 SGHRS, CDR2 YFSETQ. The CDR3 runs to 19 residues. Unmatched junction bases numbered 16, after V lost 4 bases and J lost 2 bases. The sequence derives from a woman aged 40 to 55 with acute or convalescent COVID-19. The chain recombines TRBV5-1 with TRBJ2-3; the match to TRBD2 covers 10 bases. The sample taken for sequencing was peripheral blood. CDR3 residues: CASSPSMGERGGNTDTQYF. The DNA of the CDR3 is TGCGCCAGCAGCCCCTCGATGGGGGAGCGGGGGGGCAACACAGATACGCAGTATTTT.